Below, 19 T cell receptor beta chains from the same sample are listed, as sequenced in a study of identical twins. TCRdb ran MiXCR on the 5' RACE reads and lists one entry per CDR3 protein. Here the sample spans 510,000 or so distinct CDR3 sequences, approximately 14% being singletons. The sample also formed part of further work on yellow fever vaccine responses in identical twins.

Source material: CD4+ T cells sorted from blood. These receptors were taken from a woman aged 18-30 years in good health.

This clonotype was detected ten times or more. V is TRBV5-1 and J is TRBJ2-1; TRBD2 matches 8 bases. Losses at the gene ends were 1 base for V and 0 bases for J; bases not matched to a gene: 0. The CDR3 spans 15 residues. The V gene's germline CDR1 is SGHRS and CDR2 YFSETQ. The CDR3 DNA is TGCGCCAGCAGCTTGAGCGGGAGCTCCTACAATGAGCAGTTCTTC. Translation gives CASSLSGSSYNEQFF. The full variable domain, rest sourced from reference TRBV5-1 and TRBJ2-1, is KAGVTQTPRYLIKTRGQQVTLSCSPISGHRSVSWYQQTPGQGLQFLFEYFSETQRNKGNFPGRFSGRQFSNSRSEMNVSTLELGDSALYLCASSLSGSSYNEQFFGPGTRLTVL.

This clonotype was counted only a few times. CDR3 nucleotides: TGTGCCAGCAGTCTTCCGGGACTAGCGGGAGGGGGCACAGATACGCAGTATTTT. Amino acids: CASSLPGLAGGGTDTQYF. This chain uses TRBV28 with TRBJ2-3; 16 bases are shared with TRBD2. Germline V gene lookup returns CDR1 MDHEN and CDR2 SYDVKM. V lost 5 bases to trimming and J lost 1 base; unmatched junction nucleotides: 6. This CDR3 has 18 amino acids.

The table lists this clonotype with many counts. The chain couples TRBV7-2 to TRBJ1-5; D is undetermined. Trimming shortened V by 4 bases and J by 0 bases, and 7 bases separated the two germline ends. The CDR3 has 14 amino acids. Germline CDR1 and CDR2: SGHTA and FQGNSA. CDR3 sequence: CASSSTVSNQPQHF. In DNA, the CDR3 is TGTGCCAGCAGCTCAACGGTTAGCAATCAGCCCCAGCATTTT.

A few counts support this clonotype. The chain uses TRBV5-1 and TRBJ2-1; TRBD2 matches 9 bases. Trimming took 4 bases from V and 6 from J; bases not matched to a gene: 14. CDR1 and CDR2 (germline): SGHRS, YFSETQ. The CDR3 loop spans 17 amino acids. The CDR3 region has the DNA TGCGCCAGCAGCCAGGGGAGTCTAGCGGGATTCGGCAATGAGCAGTTCTTC. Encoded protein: CASSQGSLAGFGNEQFF.

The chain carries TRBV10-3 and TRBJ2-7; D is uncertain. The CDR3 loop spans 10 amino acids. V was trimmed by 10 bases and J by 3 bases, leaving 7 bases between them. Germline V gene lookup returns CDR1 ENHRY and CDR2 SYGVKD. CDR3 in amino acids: CARLRYEQYV. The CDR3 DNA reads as TGTGCCAGACTCCGCTACGAGCAGTACGTC.

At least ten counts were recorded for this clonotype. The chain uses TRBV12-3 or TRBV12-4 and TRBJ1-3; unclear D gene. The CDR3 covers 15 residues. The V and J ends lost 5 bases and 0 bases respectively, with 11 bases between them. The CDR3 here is CASSPRGSSGNTIYF. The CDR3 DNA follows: TGTGCCAGCAGTCCTCGGGGATCCTCTGGAAACACCATATATTTT.

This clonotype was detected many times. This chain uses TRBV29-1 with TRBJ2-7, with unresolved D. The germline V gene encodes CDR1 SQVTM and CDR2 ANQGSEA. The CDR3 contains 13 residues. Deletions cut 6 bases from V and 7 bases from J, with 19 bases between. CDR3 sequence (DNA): TGCAGCGTAGAGCGACGGACCGAAGGGGAGCAGTACTTC. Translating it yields CSVERRTEGEQYF.

The CDR3 reads CSARGAPQYF. Written as DNA, the CDR3 is TGCAGTGCTAGAGGAGCACCCCAGTACTTC. The chain recombines TRBV20-1 with TRBJ2-5; D remains ambiguous. The CDR3 runs to 10 residues. V lost 1 base and J lost 9, with 6 bases in between. Germline V lookup: CDR1 DFQATT, CDR2 SNEGSKA (reference sequence).

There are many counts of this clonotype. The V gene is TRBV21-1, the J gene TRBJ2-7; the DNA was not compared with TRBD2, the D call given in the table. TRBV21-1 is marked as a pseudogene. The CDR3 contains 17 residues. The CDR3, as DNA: TGTGCCAGCAGTCCCCTTACAAGGGACTCTAGCTCCTACGAGCAGTACTTC. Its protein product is CASSPLTRDSSSYEQYF.

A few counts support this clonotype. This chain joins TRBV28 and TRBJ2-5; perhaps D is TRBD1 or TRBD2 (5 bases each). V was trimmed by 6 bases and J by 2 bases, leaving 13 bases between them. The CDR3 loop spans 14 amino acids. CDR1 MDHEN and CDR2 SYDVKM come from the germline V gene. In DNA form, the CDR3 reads TGTGCCAGCAGCTTCCGGGACGGTCAAGAGACCCAGTACTTC. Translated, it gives CASSFRDGQETQYF.

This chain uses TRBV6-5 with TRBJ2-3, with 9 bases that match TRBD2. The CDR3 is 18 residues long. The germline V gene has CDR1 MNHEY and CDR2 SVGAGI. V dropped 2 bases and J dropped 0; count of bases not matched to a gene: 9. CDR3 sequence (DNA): TGTGCCAGCAGTTACGGCCTAGCGGGGACCCCTAGCACAGATACGCAGTATTTT. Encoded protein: CASSYGLAGTPSTDTQYF.

The CDR3 nucleotides are TGCGCCAGCAGCGGGGGGTCAGCTATGAACACTGAAGCTTTCTTT. It translates to CASSGGSAMNTEAFF. The chain carries TRBV5-1 and TRBJ1-1, with TRBD1 as a possible D gene (5 bases). The germline V gene has CDR1 SGHRS and CDR2 YFSETQ. Trimming shortened V by 4 bases and J by 0 bases, and 13 bases separated the two germline ends. The CDR3 contains 15 residues.

Here the CDR3 DNA reads TGTGCCAGCAGTTACAGGGGTTGGGCAGATACGCAGTATTTT. It codes for CASSYRGWADTQYF. V is TRBV28 and J is TRBJ2-3; 7 bases are shared with TRBD1. The germline V gene has CDR1 MDHEN and CDR2 SYDVKM. Germline trimming cut 4 bases from V and 4 bases from J; bases unmatched to any gene: 5. The CDR3 runs to 14 residues.

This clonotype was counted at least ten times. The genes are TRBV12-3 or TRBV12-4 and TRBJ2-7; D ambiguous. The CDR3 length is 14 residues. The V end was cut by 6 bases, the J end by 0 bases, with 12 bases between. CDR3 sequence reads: CASRKDSSSYEQYF. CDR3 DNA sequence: TGTGCCAGCAGAAAAGATTCGAGCTCCTACGAGCAGTACTTC.

The CDR3 here is CASSRGLAGWRDTQYF. CDR3 nucleotide sequence: TGTGCCAGCAGCCGGGGACTAGCGGGGTGGCGGGATACGCAGTATTTT. The rearrangement links TRBV11-3 to TRBJ2-3, with 13 bases lining up with TRBD2. CDR3 length equals 16 residues. V shed 5 bases, J shed 6 bases, and the junction held 8 bases outside the gene matches. Germline CDR1 is SGHNT and CDR2 is YENEEA.

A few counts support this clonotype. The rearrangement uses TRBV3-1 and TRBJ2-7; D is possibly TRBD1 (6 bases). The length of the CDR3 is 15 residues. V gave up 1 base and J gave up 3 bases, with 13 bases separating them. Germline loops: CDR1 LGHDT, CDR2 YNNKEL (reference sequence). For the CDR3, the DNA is TGTGCCAGCAGCCAAGTTGGGGGCTCCCTCTACGAGCAGTACTTC. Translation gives CASSQVGGSLYEQYF.

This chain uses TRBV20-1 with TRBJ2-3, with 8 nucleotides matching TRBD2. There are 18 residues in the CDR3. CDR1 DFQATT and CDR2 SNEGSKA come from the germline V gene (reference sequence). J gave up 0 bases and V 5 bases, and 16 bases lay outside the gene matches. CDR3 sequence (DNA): TGCAGTGCTGTGAATATAGCGGGGTCCGGCCTTAGCACAGATACGCAGTATTTT. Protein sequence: CSAVNIAGSGLSTDTQYF.

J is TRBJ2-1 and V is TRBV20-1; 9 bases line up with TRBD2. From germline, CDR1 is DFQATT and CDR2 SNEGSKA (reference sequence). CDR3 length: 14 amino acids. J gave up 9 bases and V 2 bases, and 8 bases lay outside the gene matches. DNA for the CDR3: TGCAGTGCTAGACAAGCGGGAGGAGGTTTTGAGCAGTTCTTC. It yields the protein CSARQAGGGFEQFF.

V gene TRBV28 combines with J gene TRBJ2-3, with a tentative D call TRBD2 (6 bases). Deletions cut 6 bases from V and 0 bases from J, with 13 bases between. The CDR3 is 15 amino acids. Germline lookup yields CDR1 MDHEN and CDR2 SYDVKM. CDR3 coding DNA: TGTGCCAGCAGCCCAGCGGGTTTTAGCACAGATACGCAGTATTTT. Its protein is CASSPAGFSTDTQYF.